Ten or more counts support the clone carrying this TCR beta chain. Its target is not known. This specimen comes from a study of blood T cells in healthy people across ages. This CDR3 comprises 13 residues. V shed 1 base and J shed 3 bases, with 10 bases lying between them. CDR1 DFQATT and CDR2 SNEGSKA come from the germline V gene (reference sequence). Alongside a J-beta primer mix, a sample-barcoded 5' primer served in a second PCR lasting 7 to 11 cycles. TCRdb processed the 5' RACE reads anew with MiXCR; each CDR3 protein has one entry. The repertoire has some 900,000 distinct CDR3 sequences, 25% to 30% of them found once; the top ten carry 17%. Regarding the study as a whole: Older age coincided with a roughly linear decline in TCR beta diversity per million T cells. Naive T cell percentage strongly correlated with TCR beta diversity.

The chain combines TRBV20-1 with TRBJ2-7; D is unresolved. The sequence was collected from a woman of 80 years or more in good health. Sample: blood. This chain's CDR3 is CSARGTLGYEQYF. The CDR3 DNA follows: TGCAGTGCTAGAGGTACTTTGGGCTACGAGCAGTACTTC.